This T cell receptor (beta chain) was captured by sequencing in a study of blood T cell repertoires in COVID-19. The CDR3 loop spans 16 amino acids. The junction had 5 bases not matched to a gene; V was cut back by 1 base and J by 2 bases. Germline V CDR1 and CDR2: KGHSH, LQKENI. Using immunoSEQ multiplex PCR, the repertoire was profiled, and TCRdb retains in-frame clones only, with some absent. Among 100,000 to 150,000 clones listed, roughly 74% were seen once. The receptor's source is a man aged 55 to 70 with acute or convalescent COVID-19. The chain joins TRBV18 to TRBJ1-1; 9 bases match TRBD1. Sequenced: peripheral blood. CDR3 amino acids: CASSPRRTGANTEAFF. CDR3 in DNA: TGTGCCAGCTCACCACGGCGGACAGGGGCCAACACTGAAGCTTTCTTT.